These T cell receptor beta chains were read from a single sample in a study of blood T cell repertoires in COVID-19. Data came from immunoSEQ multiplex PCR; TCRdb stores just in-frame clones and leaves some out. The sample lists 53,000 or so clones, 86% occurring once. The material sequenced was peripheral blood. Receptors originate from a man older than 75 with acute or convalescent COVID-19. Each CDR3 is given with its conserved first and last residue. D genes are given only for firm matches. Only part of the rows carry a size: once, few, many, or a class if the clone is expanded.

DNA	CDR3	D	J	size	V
TGTGCCAGCAGTAATAGCAGGGGTACGCAGTATTTT	CASSNSRGTQYF	.	TRBJ2-3	.	TRBV12-3/TRBV12-4
TGTGCCAGCAGTGATCCTAGCGGGGGGACTTCCTACGAGCAGTACTTC	CASSDPSGGTSYEQYF	TRBD2	TRBJ2-7	.	TRBV25-1
TGTGCCAGCAGCTTGAGAGGGGGCTCTGGAAACACCATATATTTT	CASSLRGGSGNTIYF	.	TRBJ1-3	.	TRBV5-4
TGTGCCAGCAGTGAGGCGGCTAGCGGGGGGGATGAGCAGTTCTTC	CASSEAASGGDEQFF	TRBD2	TRBJ2-1	once	TRBV2
TGTGCCAGCAAAAAGGGACAACTGAACACTGAAGCTTTCTTT	CASKKGQLNTEAFF	.	TRBJ1-1	.	TRBV6-5
TGTGCCAGCTCACCCTCTCAGGGGGTCTATGGAAACACCATATATTTT	CASSPSQGVYGNTIYF	TRBD1	TRBJ1-3	.	TRBV18
TGTGCCAGCAGCTTGGCGGCCGACAGGCAAACCGGGGAGCTGTTTTTT	CASSLAADRQTGELFF	.	TRBJ2-2	.	TRBV5-4
TGTGCCAGCAGGTACACAGGGCTTCAGCCCCAGCATTTT	CASRYTGLQPQHF	.	TRBJ1-5	few	TRBV6-2/TRBV6-3
TGTGCCAGCAGCCCTTCCGGGGGTTACGAGCAGTACTTC	CASSPSGGYEQYF	.	TRBJ2-7	.	TRBV12-3/TRBV12-4
TGTGCCAGCAGCTTACGGTCTAGGGGAGGGCAAGAGACCCAGTACTTC	CASSLRSRGGQETQYF	TRBD2	TRBJ2-5	.	TRBV11-2
TGTGCCAGCAGTTACAGACAGGACGTCTACAATGAGCAGTTCTTC	CASSYRQDVYNEQFF	.	TRBJ2-1	.	TRBV6-6
TGTGCCAGCTCACGGGGACAGGACCGTGTAGTCTATGGCTACACCTTC	CASSRGQDRVVYGYTF	TRBD1	TRBJ1-2	.	TRBV18
TGTGCCAGCAGCGTAGGCGCCGCGAGCTCCTACGAGCAGTACTTC	CASSVGAASSYEQYF	.	TRBJ2-7	.	TRBV9
TGCGCCAGCAGCGTAGGACTGTCTCTTCAGTACGAGCAGTACTTC	CASSVGLSLQYEQYF	.	TRBJ2-7	.	TRBV5-1
TGTGCCAGCGGTGAACACCTGGGCGCCCAAGAGACCCAGTACTTC	CASGEHLGAQETQYF	.	TRBJ2-5	.	TRBV14
TGTGCCAGCAGCTCAGGGGGCGCGGGAGAGACCCAGTACTTC	CASSSGGAGETQYF	TRBD1	TRBJ2-5	.	TRBV25-1
TGTGCCAGCAGCTTGAAGGGAGGGGTTGGCGGGGAGCTGTTTTTT	CASSLKGGVGGELFF	TRBD2	TRBJ2-2	.	TRBV5-6
TGTGCCAGCTCTAGGGACTACCGTACGTACGAGCAGTACTTC	CASSRDYRTYEQYF	TRBD2	TRBJ2-7	.	TRBV9
TGCAGCGTTGATTTCAGGGACTACTATGGCTACACCTTC	CSVDFRDYYGYTF	.	TRBJ1-2	once	TRBV29-1
TGTGCCAGCAAACAGCTCAATCAGCCCCAGCATTTT	CASKQLNQPQHF	.	TRBJ1-5	.	TRBV2
TGTGCCAGCAGTGAAGAGGGAGGGGGCAATCAGCCCCAGCATTTT	CASSEEGGGNQPQHF	.	TRBJ1-5	.	TRBV6-4
TGTGCCAGCAGCTTAGGGCGCAGACAAAGTTCTGGGGCCAACGTCCTGACTTTC	CASSLGRRQSSGANVLTF	.	TRBJ2-6	.	TRBV7-8
TGTGCCAGCAGTGAAGAGACAGGGGGTGGAAACACCATATATTTT	CASSEETGGGNTIYF	TRBD1	TRBJ1-3	.	TRBV6-1
TGTGCCAGCAGCGTGCCAATGGGAGCGACTAACTATGGCTACACCTTC	CASSVPMGATNYGYTF	.	TRBJ1-2	.	TRBV5-4
TGTGCCAGCAGCGGGCTTATAGGAAACACCATATATTTT	CASSGLIGNTIYF	.	TRBJ1-3	.	TRBV7-8
TGTGCCAGCAGCCAAAATTCCAGGGTAGCAGCTTTCTTT	CASSQNSRVAAFF	.	TRBJ1-1	once	TRBV14
TGTGCCAGCTCACTAAAATACGAGCAGTACTTC	CASSLKYEQYF	.	TRBJ2-7	.	TRBV18